The 28 T cell receptor beta chains presented below share a single source sample, sequenced in a study of T cell repertoires in cytomegalovirus infection. Their recognized antigens are unknown. TCRdb reprocessed the reads via MiXCR and lists one record per CDR3 protein. Among around 300,000 distinct CDR3 sequences listed, 22% were seen once. The material was cultured PBMCs, obtained from culture after CMV antigen stimulation. The receptors derive from a human donor in good health (CMV status not recorded). Some clones in this sample may be carry-over from other donors' samples.

At least ten counts were recorded for this clonotype. The chain combines TRBV7-8 with TRBJ1-4; D gene uncertain. This CDR3 spans 15 amino acids. Germline CDR1 is SGHVS and CDR2 is FQNEAQ. V was clipped by 5 bases and J by 3 bases, with 13 bases between them. CDR3 bases: TGTGCCAGCAGCCCCGGCTACGGTTCTAATGAAAAACTGTTTTTT. Amino acid sequence: CASSPGYGSNEKLFF.

This clonotype was counted many times. The chain carries TRBV4-1 and TRBJ2-3; D tentatively fits TRBD1 or TRBD2 (5 bases each). The V gene's germline CDR1 is MGHRA and CDR2 YSYEKL. The CDR3 has 15 amino acids. The V gene lost 3 bases and the J gene lost 0 bases, with 10 bases spanning the gap. Here the CDR3 reads CASSQPWGSTDTQYF. The DNA for the CDR3 is TGCGCCAGCAGCCAGCCGTGGGGGAGCACAGATACGCAGTATTTT.

This chain connects TRBV29-1 to TRBJ1-1; D perhaps matches TRBD1 (5 bases). Trimming took 4 bases from V and 0 from J, leaving 9 bases between them. CDR3 length: 13 amino acids. The germline gives CDR1 SQVTM, CDR2 ANQGSEA. The CDR3 is CSVVQGVNTEAFF. For the CDR3, the DNA is TGCAGCGTTGTTCAGGGAGTGAACACTGAAGCTTTCTTT.

The chain uses TRBV5-5 and TRBJ2-1, with TRBD2 matching over 8 bases. CDR1 is SGHKS and CDR2 is YYEKEE in the germline V gene (reference sequence). This CDR3 spans 15 amino acids. The V gene end was trimmed by 0 bases and the J gene end by 3 bases; junction bases not matched to a gene: 2. CDR3 nucleotides: TGTGCCAGCAGCTTGGAAGCGGGGGACTACAATGAGCAGTTCTTC. Translating gives CASSLEAGDYNEQFF. The whole variable domain, remainder taken from reference TRBV5-5 and TRBJ2-1, is DAGVTQSPTHLIKTRGQQVTLRCSPISGHKSVSWYQQVLGQGPQFIFQYYEKEERGRGNFPDRFSARQFPNYSSELNVNALLLGDSALYLCASSLEAGDYNEQFFGPGTRLTVL.

V is TRBV24-1 and J is TRBJ2-3, with D perhaps TRBD2 (6 bases). Trimming removed 3 bases from V and 1 base from J, with 13 bases in between. CDR3 length equals 16 residues. Germline values: CDR1 KGHDR, CDR2 SFDVKD. The CDR3 here is CATSDARGEGTDTQYF. The DNA of the CDR3 is TGTGCCACCAGTGATGCCCGCGGGGAGGGCACAGATACGCAGTATTTT.

About this clonotype: Being one base from a much bigger clone, this may be a read error. For the CDR3, the DNA is TGTGCCAGCGGCCCCCCCGCGTGGATCTACGAGCAGTACTTC. This gives the protein CASGPPAWIYEQYF. The chain combines TRBV7-9 with TRBJ2-7; no clear D gene. Germline CDR1 SEHNR, CDR2 FQNEAQ (reference sequence). Trimming shortened V by 8 bases and J by 3 bases, and 17 bases separated the two germline ends. The CDR3 totals 14 residues.

This clonotype was recorded a few times. The V and J genes are TRBV6-6 and TRBJ1-6; 7 bases agree with TRBD1. Trimming took 5 bases from V and 0 from J; bases not matched to a gene: 7. Germline V gene data show CDR1 as MNHNY and CDR2 as SVGAGI (reference sequence). The length of the CDR3 is 17 residues. CDR3 nucleotides: TGTGCCAGCAGTCTGGGACAGCCTCGCTCCTATAATTCACCCCTCCACTTT. Its protein product is CASSLGQPRSYNSPLHF.

This rearrangement joins TRBV4-1 to TRBJ2-1; 8 bases map to TRBD2. The CDR3 spans 16 residues. Germline lookup yields CDR1 MGHRA and CDR2 YSYEKL. The ends lost 0 bases at V and 7 bases at J; junction bases unmatched: 8. The CDR3 sequence: CASSQERAGAVNEQFF. The CDR3 coding sequence is TGCGCCAGCAGCCAAGAAAGAGCGGGAGCAGTGAATGAGCAGTTCTTC.

This clonotype was counted between two and nine times. The V call is TRBV19, the J call TRBJ1-1, with unresolved D. Trimming took off 4 bases at V and 8 bases at J, with 8 bases between the two ends. The CDR3 runs 11 residues. Germline V lookup: CDR1 LNHDA, CDR2 SQIVND (reference sequence). The DNA for the CDR3 is TGTGCCAGTAGTAGGCACAGCGAAGCTTTCTTT. Translation gives CASSRHSEAFF.

This clonotype was recorded at least ten times. The rearrangement joins TRBV7-9 to TRBJ2-2; TRBD1 agrees at 9 bases. Unmatched junction bases numbered 11, after V lost 5 bases and J lost 7 bases. This CDR3 comprises 16 residues. The V gene's germline CDR1 is SEHNR and CDR2 FQNEAQ (reference sequence). CDR3 in amino acids: CASSPPGQGYVGELFF. DNA for the CDR3: TGTGCCAGCAGCCCACCGGGACAGGGATACGTCGGGGAGCTGTTTTTT. Filled out from reference TRBV7-9 and TRBJ2-2, the complete variable domain reads DTGVSQNPRHKITKRGQNVTFRCDPISEHNRLYWYRQTLGQGPEFLTYFQNEAQLEKSRLLSDRFSAERPKGSFSTLEIQRTEQGDSAMYLCASSPPGQGYVGELFFGEGSRLTVL.

In its sample, this clonotype was seen once. This CDR3 reads CSVLGGLAKNIQYF. CDR3 DNA: TGCAGCGTTCTAGGGGGACTAGCCAAAAACATTCAGTACTTC. The rearrangement links TRBV29-1 to TRBJ2-4; possibly TRBD1 or TRBD2 for D (6 bases each). The germline gives CDR1 SQVTM, CDR2 ANQGSEA. Trimming cost V 5 bases and J 0 bases, with 11 bases left between them. The CDR3 sequence is 14 residues long.

The rearrangement joins TRBV24-1 to TRBJ2-2, with 9 bases matching TRBD2. Losses at the gene ends were 4 bases for V and 6 bases for J; bases not matched to a gene: 8. Germline V gene data show CDR1 as KGHDR and CDR2 as SFDVKD. The CDR3 is made up of 16 amino acids. CDR3 sequence: CATSDPGTSYPGELFF. CDR3 sequence (DNA): TGTGCCACCAGTGACCCTGGGACTAGCTATCCCGGGGAGCTGTTTTTT.

The V gene is TRBV5-4, the J gene TRBJ2-1; D perhaps matches TRBD1 (5 bases). V lost 6 bases and J lost 6, with 19 bases in between. In germline, CDR1 is SGHNT, CDR2 YYREEE (reference sequence). The CDR3 spans 15 residues. This chain's CDR3 is CASNLTETSRNEQFF. The CDR3 DNA is TGTGCCAGCAACCTGACAGAGACCTCCCGCAATGAGCAGTTCTTC. Supplemented by reference TRBV5-4 and TRBJ2-1, the full variable domain reads ETGVTQSPTHLIKTRGQQVTLRCSSQSGHNTVSWYQQALGQGPQFIFQYYREEENGRGNFPPRFSGLQFPNYSSELNVNALELDDSALYLCASNLTETSRNEQFFGPGTRLTVL.

V gene TRBV5-1 combines with J gene TRBJ2-7; D is undetermined. Germline V gives CDR1 SGHRS, CDR2 YFSETQ. V lost 0 bases and J lost 0, with 7 bases in between. The CDR3 runs 14 residues. CDR3 protein: CASSLGAGSYEQYV. The CDR3 nucleotides read TGCGCCAGCAGCTTGGGGGCAGGCTCCTACGAGCAGTACGTC.

This chain links TRBV6-2 or TRBV6-3 with TRBJ2-2, with 9 bases fitting TRBD2. From germline, CDR1 is MNHEY and CDR2 SVGEGT. This CDR3 has 16 amino acids. V gave up 4 bases and J gave up 5 bases; unmatched junction bases: 8. DNA of the CDR3: TGTGCCAGCAGTTCAACCGGGACTAGCTATACCGGGGAGCTGTTTTTT. Residues: CASSSTGTSYTGELFF.

This clonotype occurred a few times. J is TRBJ2-5 and V is TRBV7-2; D not resolved. V was clipped by 2 bases and J by 2 bases, with 9 bases between them. Germline V CDR1 and CDR2: SGHTA, FQGNSA. The CDR3 sequence is 14 residues long. The CDR3 reads CASSLRASQETQYF. Here the CDR3 DNA reads TGTGCCAGCAGCTTACGAGCGAGTCAAGAGACCCAGTACTTC.

This chain uses TRBV6-6 with TRBJ2-1, with TRBD2 matching 14 bases. Per the germline V gene, CDR1 is MNHNY and CDR2 is SVGAGI (reference sequence). CDR3 length: 18 amino acids. V lost 6 bases and J lost 3; bases outside the gene matches: 10. This CDR3 is CASRPGTSGSWGYNEQFF. DNA of the CDR3: TGTGCCAGCAGACCGGGGACTAGCGGGAGTTGGGGCTACAATGAGCAGTTCTTC.

The chain uses TRBV7-8 and TRBJ2-5; TRBD2 matches 7 bases. The V gene end was trimmed by 1 base and the J gene end by 0 bases; junction bases not matched to a gene: 5. Germline V CDR1 and CDR2: SGHVS, FQNEAQ. The CDR3 sequence is 16 residues long. The chain's CDR3 is CASSLGLAVNQETQYF. Here the CDR3 DNA reads TGTGCCAGCAGCTTAGGGCTAGCGGTGAACCAAGAGACCCAGTACTTC.

The chain combines TRBV7-9 with TRBJ2-1, with 13 bases fitting TRBD2. CDR3 length: 18 residues. V lost 5 bases and J lost 0; bases outside the gene matches: 7. The germline gives CDR1 SEHNR, CDR2 FQNEAQ (reference sequence). The CDR3 coding sequence is TGTGCCAGCAGCGGGACTAGCGGGAATCAAAGCTCCTACAATGAGCAGTTCTTC. It translates to CASSGTSGNQSSYNEQFF.

This clonotype was seen more than once but under ten times. V is TRBV12-5 and J is TRBJ1-1; no firm D call. This CDR3 has 13 residues. The V end was cut by 6 bases, the J end by 4 bases, with 12 bases between. The germline CDR1 and CDR2 sequences are LGHNT and FRNRAP. The CDR3 nucleotides read TGTGCTAGTGGCCTGGGCAGCGCCACTGAAGCTTTCTTT. Translated: CASGLGSATEAFF.

At least ten counts were recorded for this clonotype. Here the CDR3 DNA reads TGTGCCAGCAGCTCCAACAGGGGAGATACGCAGTATTTT. Protein sequence: CASSSNRGDTQYF. The V and J genes are TRBV7-6 and TRBJ2-3, with 7 bases aligning to TRBD1. The J segment lost 5 bases and the V segment lost 4 bases, leaving 3 bases of the junction unmatched. CDR1 SGHVS and CDR2 FNYEAQ come from the germline V gene. This CDR3 is built from 13 residues.

V gene TRBV10-3 combines with J gene TRBJ2-2, with D unclear. The CDR3 consists of 15 residues. V was shortened by 0 bases and J by 2 bases, with 7 bases between the two germline ends. The V gene's germline CDR1 is ENHRY and CDR2 SYGVKD. Here the CDR3 DNA reads TGTGCCATCAGTGAGTCGGTGACAAACACCGGGGAGCTGTTTTTT. It codes for CAISESVTNTGELFF.

This chain links TRBV7-9 with TRBJ2-2; D gene ambiguous. V dropped 1 base and J dropped 2 bases, with 23 bases sitting between them. The CDR3 length is 20 residues. The germline V gene has CDR1 SEHNR and CDR2 FQNEAQ (reference sequence). The CDR3 sequence: CASSLERELVDRPNTGELFF. The CDR3 DNA follows: TGTGCCAGCAGCTTAGAGCGTGAGTTGGTGGACCGACCTAACACCGGGGAGCTGTTTTTT.

This chain uses TRBV25-1 with TRBJ1-5, with D maybe TRBD1 (5 bases). V lost 6 bases to trimming and J lost 0 bases, with 21 bases between them. CDR1 and CDR2 (germline): MGHDK, SYGVNS. This CDR3 region has 18 residues. DNA for the CDR3: TGTGCCAGCAGCACCCCGGCCCGGGACTTCTATAGCAATCAGCCCCAGCATTTT. Translation gives CASSTPARDFYSNQPQHF.

The rearrangement joins TRBV7-9 to TRBJ2-1; TRBD2 aligns across 10 bases. Trimming removed 4 bases from V and 2 bases from J; junction bases left unmatched: 2. The germline CDR1 and CDR2 sequences are SEHNR and FQNEAQ (reference sequence). This CDR3 has 15 residues. CDR3 nucleotides: TGTGCCAGCAGCTCTAGCGGGAGTCCCTACAATGAGCAGTTCTTC. It yields the protein CASSSSGSPYNEQFF.

To note about this clonotype: A much larger clone lies one base from this, so it may be a read error. V and J are TRBV7-6 and TRBJ2-1; TRBD1 might be the D (6 bases). The CDR3 contains 12 residues. CDR1 is SGHVS, CDR2 FNYEAQ, per germline. This CDR3 reads CASSFGGNERFF. For the CDR3, the DNA is TGTGCCAGCAGCTTTGGGGGCAATGAGCGGTTCTTC.

V and J are TRBV4-3 and TRBJ2-1; D is tentatively TRBD1 or TRBD2 (5 bases each). Germline V gene data show CDR1 as LGHNA and CDR2 as YSLEER. V lost 0 bases and J 6 bases, leaving 15 bases between the germline ends. This CDR3 is built from 16 residues. CDR3 coding DNA: TGCGCCAGCAGCCAAGATGTGGGGGAGTTGGGCAATGAGCAGTTCTTC. It codes for CASSQDVGELGNEQFF.

The rearrangement joins TRBV18 to TRBJ2-3; 11 nucleotides agree with TRBD2. Germline loops: CDR1 KGHSH, CDR2 LQKENI. V lost 3 bases, J lost 5 bases, and 22 bases stayed unmatched. CDR3 length: 21 residues. The DNA for the CDR3 is TGTGCCAGCTCACCTTCAATGGGGCCTATAGATAGCGGGAGGGAAGAAGATACGCAGTATTTT. As protein: CASSPSMGPIDSGREEDTQYF.